The T cell receptor (beta chain) described here comes from a study of Tregs in tolerant kidney transplant recipients. Regarding the study as a whole: Antigen-driven expansion was suggested because donor-specific Tregs expanded more than all Tregs in tolerant patients. The small number of patients limits these findings pending further validation. Biological reproducibility was not directly addressed, but technical replication error appeared minimal.

The method was immunoSEQ multiplex PCR; TCRdb's version includes in-frame clones alone and lacks a portion of them. The data show about 90,000 clones, 93% seen once. To note about this clone: Its cognate antigen is unknown.

V gave up 6 bases and J gave up 5 bases, with 29 bases separating them. The CDR3 loop spans 18 amino acids. Germline-derived CDR1 and CDR2 are LNHDA and SQIVND (reference sequence). Related graft donors supplied nonmyeloablative bone marrow transplants, and mixed chimerism was transient. CD4+CD25+CD127- Tregs, CD4+CD25- non-Tregs, CD4 and CD8 cells were sorted. The sequence derives from a human patient who received a combined kidney and bone marrow transplant. Certain T cells may be donor cells from the graft. Material: CD4+ T cells from blood (PBMCs), obtained 12 months after the transplant. J is TRBJ2-7 and V is TRBV19; TRBD2 might be the D (5 bases). The CDR3: CASSIISHRTGGLNEQYF. The CDR3 region has the DNA TGTGCCAGTAGCATTATATCCCACCGGACTGGCGGATTGAACGAGCAGTACTTC.